The 2 T cell receptor beta chains listed next were all sequenced from one sample in a study of beta chain features in type 1 diabetes. Expressed TCRB transcripts got sequenced, as all isolated RNA was reverse transcribed. Sequencing used immunoSEQ multiplex PCR; TCRdb keeps in-frame clones, though not all of them. Of 680,000 or so clones in the sample, 15% to 18% are singletons; the top ten hold around 0.095%. The sample was naive CD4+ T cells from blood. The source is a man aged 18-30 years in good health.

The table lists this clone with a few counts. Without the conserved terminal phenylalanine or tryptophan, this CDR3 likely stems from a read error. V usage is TRBV29-1 and J usage is TRBJ1-2; 9 nucleotides agree with TRBD1. V was clipped by 3 bases and J by 2 bases; unmatched bases: 4. This CDR3 region has 14 residues. In germline, CDR1 is SQVTM, CDR2 ANQGSEA. The CDR3 DNA follows: TGCAGCGTTGAGGCCGGGACAGGGAACTATGGCTACACCTCC. Translation: CSVEAGTGNYGYTS.

This clone was detected only a few times. Germline and junction disagree at one end, which may indicate a read error. V is TRBV7-3 and J is TRBJ2-5, with TRBD2 matching over 7 bases. The CDR3 loop spans 12 amino acids. The germline gives CDR1 SGHTA, CDR2 FQGTGA. CDR3 bases: TGTGCCAGCAGCGGGGGACTAACTATTACCCACTTC. Its protein product is CASSGGLTITHF.